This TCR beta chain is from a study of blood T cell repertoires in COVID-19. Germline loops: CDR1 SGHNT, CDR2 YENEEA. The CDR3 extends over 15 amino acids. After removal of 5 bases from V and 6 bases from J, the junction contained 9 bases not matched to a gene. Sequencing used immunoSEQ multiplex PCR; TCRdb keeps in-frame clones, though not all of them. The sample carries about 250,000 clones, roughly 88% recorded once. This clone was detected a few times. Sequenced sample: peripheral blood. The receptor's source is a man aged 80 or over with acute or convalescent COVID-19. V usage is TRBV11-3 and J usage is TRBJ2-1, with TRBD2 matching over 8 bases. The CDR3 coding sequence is TGTGCCAGCAGCCCCCCAGATAGCGGGATCAATGAGCAGTTCTTC. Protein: CASSPPDSGINEQFF.